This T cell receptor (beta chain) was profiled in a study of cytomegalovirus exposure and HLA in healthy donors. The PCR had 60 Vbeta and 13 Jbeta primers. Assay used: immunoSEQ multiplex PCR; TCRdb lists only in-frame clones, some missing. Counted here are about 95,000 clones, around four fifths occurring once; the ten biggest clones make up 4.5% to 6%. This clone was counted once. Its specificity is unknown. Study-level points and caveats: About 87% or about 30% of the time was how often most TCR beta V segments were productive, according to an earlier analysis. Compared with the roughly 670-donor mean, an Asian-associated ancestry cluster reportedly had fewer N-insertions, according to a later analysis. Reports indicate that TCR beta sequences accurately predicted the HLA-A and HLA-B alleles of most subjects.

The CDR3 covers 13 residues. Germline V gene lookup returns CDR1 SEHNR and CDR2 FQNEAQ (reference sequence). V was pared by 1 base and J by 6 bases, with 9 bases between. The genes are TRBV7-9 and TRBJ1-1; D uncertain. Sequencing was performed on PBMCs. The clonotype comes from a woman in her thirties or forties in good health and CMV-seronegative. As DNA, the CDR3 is TGTGCCAGCAGCTTAGAAACGGGATCTGAAGCTTTCTTT. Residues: CASSLETGSEAFF.